These T cell receptor beta chains were read from a single sample in a study of post-analysis software for immune sequencing data. From the PCR reads, TCRdb called clonotypes with MiXCR, one entry per CDR3 protein. The data contain around 440,000 distinct CDR3 sequences, approximately 46% of them singletons. The sequencing input was blood. These receptors were taken from a girl under 18 with multiple sclerosis. CDR3s include the opening cysteine and the closing phenylalanine or tryptophan.

J: TRBJ2-3
V: TRBV10-3
CDR3: CAISESELDTQYF

J: TRBJ2-1
V: TRBV7-9
CDR3: CASSPRMGQGVNEQFF

J: TRBJ2-3
V: TRBV7-2
CDR3: CASSFSGLAGGGYF

J: TRBJ2-5
V: TRBV20-1
CDR3: CSAREARTQYF

J: TRBJ2-3
V: TRBV6-4
CDR3: CASSSLNTQYF

J: TRBJ2-7
V: TRBV4-1
CDR3: CASSQVRQGQNHEQYF

J: TRBJ1-6
V: TRBV6-5
CDR3: CASSKGQTGNSPLHF

J: TRBJ2-7
V: TRBV10-3
CDR3: CAISESTALYEQYF

J: TRBJ2-7
V: TRBV29-1
CDR3: CSVEGRRESYEQYF

J: TRBJ1-2
V: TRBV7-2
CDR3: CAGSSGGGYGYTF

J: TRBJ2-1
V: TRBV20-1
CDR3: CSGSSGAGGYNEQFF

J: TRBJ2-1
V: TRBV5-1
CDR3: CASSGGMDSDEQFF

J: TRBJ2-3
V: TRBV29-1
CDR3: CSVVIQAGTRDTQYF

J: TRBJ2-3
V: TRBV18
CDR3: CASSPRGGAPHTDTQYF

J: TRBJ2-5
V: TRBV24-1
CDR3: CATSWGNQETQYF

J: TRBJ2-1
V: TRBV6-4
CDR3: CASSDSRTSGVSSYNEQFF

J: TRBJ2-6
V: TRBV15
CDR3: CATSDSLGSGANVLTF

J: TRBJ2-7
V: TRBV12-3/TRBV12-4
CDR3: CASSLVKAYEQYF

J: TRBJ2-1
V: TRBV12-3/TRBV12-4
CDR3: CASRTRYNEQFF

J: TRBJ2-5
V: TRBV4-1
CDR3: CASSQNSIGTGRAQYF

J: TRBJ1-2
V: TRBV6-5
CDR3: CASSADRDNYGYTF

J: TRBJ1-1
V: TRBV10-3
CDR3: CAITPGQGIAEAFF

J: TRBJ2-1
V: TRBV6-5
CDR3: CASSYSTSGLYNEQFF

J: TRBJ1-5
V: TRBV2
CDR3: CASSESFSNQPQHF

J: TRBJ1-4
V: TRBV5-1
CDR3: CASSPGDRMGRELFF

J: TRBJ2-7
V: TRBV4-1
CDR3: CASSQGLAGSSEQYF

J: TRBJ2-7
V: TRBV28
CDR3: CASSGPNYEQYF

J: TRBJ2-1
V: TRBV12-3/TRBV12-4
CDR3: CASQSGRVNNEQFF

J: TRBJ2-6
V: TRBV7-2
CDR3: CASSQYFSGANVLTF

J: TRBJ1-2
V: TRBV4-1
CDR3: CASSLPGPRRSKANYGYTF

J: TRBJ2-1
V: TRBV3-1
CDR3: CASSQELTGVSGNEQFF

J: TRBJ2-3
V: TRBV20-1
CDR3: CSAPAATQYF

J: TRBJ2-3
V: TRBV18
CDR3: CASSPTLLAAMTDTQYF

J: TRBJ2-1
V: TRBV5-1
CDR3: CASSLFSSGDYNEQFF

J: TRBJ2-4
V: TRBV3-1
CDR3: CASSQAGRRKNIQYF

J: TRBJ2-7
V: TRBV15
CDR3: CATSHRDSLSYEQYF

J: TRBJ2-5
V: TRBV20-1
CDR3: CSARPNRDPQETQYF

J: TRBJ2-1
V: TRBV4-1
CDR3: CASSQVDSVPSFEQFF

J: TRBJ2-5
V: TRBV20-1
CDR3: CSRGLRAGETQYF

J: TRBJ2-7
V: TRBV12-3/TRBV12-4
CDR3: CASSLGRASEQYF

J: TRBJ2-3
V: TRBV20-1
CDR3: CSARERGSTDTQYF

J: TRBJ2-7
V: TRBV7-2
CDR3: CASSLANDFSSYEQYF

J: TRBJ1-1
V: TRBV7-6
CDR3: CASSAATGGDTEAFF

J: TRBJ1-5
V: TRBV19
CDR3: CASRGGQGGNQPQHF

J: TRBJ1-1
V: TRBV20-1
CDR3: CSARAVTSMNTEAFF

J: TRBJ1-2
V: TRBV7-3
CDR3: CASSLMGQGMDYTF

J: NA
V: TRBV28
CDR3: CASSLMKETQYF

J: TRBJ2-7
V: TRBV2
CDR3: CASSVVTSGPYEQYF

J: TRBJ2-5
V: TRBV28
CDR3: CASNRGGDLETQYF

J: TRBJ1-2
V: TRBV4-1
CDR3: CASSRGALTANYGYTF

J: TRBJ1-4
V: TRBV7-2
CDR3: CASRSSFGAGNEKLFF

J: TRBJ2-3
V: TRBV7-3
CDR3: CASSLPPPDLIGDTQYF

J: TRBJ2-1
V: TRBV6-5
CDR3: CASSYSPPTRASYNEQFF

J: NA
V: TRBV28
CDR3: CASSPGTSDSETQYF

J: TRBJ2-7
V: TRBV29-1
CDR3: CSVVGRGGPLGEQYF

J: TRBJ2-7
V: TRBV5-1
CDR3: CASSLVGTSSYEQYF

J: TRBJ2-1
V: TRBV2
CDR3: CASSSVSGEYNEQFF